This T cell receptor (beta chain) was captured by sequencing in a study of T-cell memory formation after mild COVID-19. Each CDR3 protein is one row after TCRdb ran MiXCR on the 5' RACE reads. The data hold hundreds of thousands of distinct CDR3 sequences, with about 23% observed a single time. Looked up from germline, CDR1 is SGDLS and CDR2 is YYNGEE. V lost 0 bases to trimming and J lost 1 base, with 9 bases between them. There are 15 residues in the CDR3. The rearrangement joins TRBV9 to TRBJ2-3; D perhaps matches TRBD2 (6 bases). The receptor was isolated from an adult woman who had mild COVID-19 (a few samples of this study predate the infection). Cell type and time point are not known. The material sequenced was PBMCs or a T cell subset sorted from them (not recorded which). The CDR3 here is CASSVGSGRTDTQYF. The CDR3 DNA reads TGTGCCAGCAGCGTAGGTAGCGGACGCACAGATACGCAGTATTTT.